This T cell receptor (beta chain) was sequenced for a study of blood T cell repertoires in COVID-19. Study at large: PBMCs, B-cell-depleted T cells, or T cells provided the cDNA or gDNA that made up the material.

The table came from immunoSEQ multiplex PCR; TCRdb's copy has only in-frame clones and leaves some out. The data contain roughly 290,000 clones, approximately 88% of them seen just once; the ten biggest clones take up around 1.7%. The CDR3 has 14 residues. Trimming took 1 base from V and 7 from J; bases not matched to a gene: 0. CDR1 is SGHDN and CDR2 is FVKESK in the germline V gene. On this clone: The identical CDR3 is also encoded by other nucleotide sequences in the sample.

The TCR comes from a woman between 40 and 55 years old who had recovered from COVID-19. The chain is built from TRBV14 and TRBJ2-1, with 11 bases lining up with TRBD2. Sequencing was carried out using PBMCs or T cells enriched from blood (not recorded which). The CDR3 nucleotides are TGTGCCAGCAGCCAAGGACTAGCGGGAAATGAGCAGTTCTTC. Protein sequence: CASSQGLAGNEQFF. Variable domain in full (rest from reference TRBV14 and TRBJ2-1): EAGVTQFPSHSVIEKGQTVTLRCDPISGHDNLYWYRRVMGKEIKFLLHFVKESKQDESGMPNNRFLAERTGGTYSTLKVQPAELEDSGVYFCASSQGLAGNEQFFGPGTRLTVL.